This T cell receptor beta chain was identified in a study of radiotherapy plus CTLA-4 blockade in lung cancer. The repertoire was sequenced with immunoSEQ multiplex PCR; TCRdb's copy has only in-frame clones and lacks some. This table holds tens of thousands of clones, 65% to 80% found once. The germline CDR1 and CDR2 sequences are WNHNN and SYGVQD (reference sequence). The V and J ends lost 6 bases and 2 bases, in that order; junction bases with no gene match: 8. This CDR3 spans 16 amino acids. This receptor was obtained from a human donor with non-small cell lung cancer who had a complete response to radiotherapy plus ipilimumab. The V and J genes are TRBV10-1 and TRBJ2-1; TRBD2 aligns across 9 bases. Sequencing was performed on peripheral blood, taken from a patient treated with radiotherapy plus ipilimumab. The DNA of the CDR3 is TGCGCCAGCAGCGCCTCCATAGCGGGAGCCTACAATGAGCAGTTCTTC. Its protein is CASSASIAGAYNEQFF.